The 28 T cell receptor beta chains in this list originate from one sample, sequenced in a study of blood T cell repertoires in COVID-19. Libraries were prepared by immunoSEQ multiplex PCR; TCRdb keeps only in-frame clonotypes and omits some of them. The repertoire holds more than 150,000 clones, 90% to 95% seen once, with 0.5% to 0.65% in the top ten. The sequenced sample was peripheral blood. The origin of the receptors is a man aged 45-65 years with acute or convalescent COVID-19.

The chain is built from TRBV3-1 (or the pseudogene TRBV3-2) and TRBJ2-5; D is perhaps TRBD2 (6 bases). Germline V gene lookup returns CDR1 LGHDT and CDR2 YNNKEL (reference sequence). The CDR3 runs to 15 residues. V was trimmed by 1 base and J by 5 bases, leaving 14 bases between them. CDR3 in DNA: TGTGCCAGCAGCCAAGTTTCAGGGAGCGGGGAGACCCAGTACTTC. Translated: CASSQVSGSGETQYF.

This clone was seen just once. The chain carries TRBV5-1 and TRBJ2-3; 7 positions agree with TRBD2. The CDR3 has 15 residues. Germline assignment: CDR1 SGHRS and CDR2 YFSETQ. V shed 4 bases and J 5 bases; nucleotides not matched to a gene: 10. CDR3 region: CASSTPSGPRDTQYF. The CDR3 DNA reads as TGCGCCAGCAGCACCCCTAGCGGCCCACGAGATACGCAGTATTTT.

With regard to this clone: One end of the junction is discordant with germline, which a read error may explain. The J gene is TRBJ2-1, the V gene TRBV24-1; D is uncertain. The V gene's germline CDR1 is KGHDR and CDR2 SFDVKD. The CDR3 runs 11 residues. In DNA, the CDR3 is TGTGCCACCAGTGATTCCGAGGAGCCGTTCTTC. Its protein product is CATSDSEEPFF.

By frequency in the sample, this clone is medium-sized. V is TRBV24-1 and J is TRBJ1-1; 11 nucleotides line up with TRBD1. The V and J ends lost 4 bases and 4 bases, in that order; junction bases with no gene match: 1. The length of the CDR3 is 14 residues. From germline, CDR1 is KGHDR and CDR2 SFDVKD. The CDR3 nucleotides are TGTGCCACCAGTGAAGGGACAGGGGGCACTGAAGCTTTCTTT. Residues: CATSEGTGGTEAFF.

The gene calls are TRBV2 and TRBJ2-7; 9 bases match TRBD2. Germline V gene lookup returns CDR1 SNHLY and CDR2 FYNNEI. The junction had 14 bases not matched to a gene; V was cut back by 7 bases and J by 7 bases. The CDR3 is made up of 15 amino acids. In DNA form, the CDR3 reads TGTGCCAGCACCCGGGATAGCGGGAGTTTATGGGAGCAGTACTTC. This translates into CASTRDSGSLWEQYF.

About this clone: Other DNA sequences from this sample encode an identical CDR3 as well. The chain links TRBV7-2 to TRBJ2-7, with 7 positions matching TRBD2. CDR3 size: 14 residues. CDR1 and CDR2 (germline): SGHTA, FQGNSA. The junction had 4 bases not matched to a gene; V was cut back by 3 bases and J by 2 bases. The CDR3 DNA reads TGTGCCAGCAGCTTTTCTAGCGGCACCTACGAGCAGTACTTC. Residues: CASSFSSGTYEQYF.

The chain recombines TRBV7-6 with TRBJ2-1; 10 positions match TRBD2. The V gene end was trimmed by 1 base and the J gene end by 5 bases; junction bases not matched to a gene: 11. CDR3 length: 18 amino acids. Per the germline V gene, CDR1 is SGHVS and CDR2 is FNYEAQ. The CDR3 here is CASSLGPPLAGVNNEQFF. DNA of the CDR3: TGTGCCAGCAGCTTAGGCCCGCCGCTAGCGGGGGTAAACAATGAGCAGTTCTTC.

CDR3 protein: CASSHTGDNTQYF. DNA for the CDR3: TGTGCCAGCAGCCACACAGGGGATAATACGCAGTATTTT. V and J are TRBV3-1 (or the pseudogene TRBV3-2) and TRBJ2-3, with 7 bases aligning to TRBD1. In germline, CDR1 is LGHDT, CDR2 YNNKEL (reference sequence). V lost 3 bases, J lost 7 bases, and 4 bases stayed unmatched. CDR3 length equals 13 residues.

V and J are TRBV18 and TRBJ2-3, with TRBD2 matching over 12 bases. Looked up from germline, CDR1 is KGHSH and CDR2 is LQKENI. Unmatched junction bases numbered 2, after V lost 3 bases and J lost 1 base. The CDR3 spans 16 residues. CDR3 sequence: CASSPGTSGRTDTQYF. The CDR3, as DNA: TGTGCCAGCTCACCCGGGACTAGCGGGCGCACAGATACGCAGTATTTT.

The chain carries TRBV27 and TRBJ2-5; 10 nucleotides align to TRBD1. Germline CDR1 and CDR2: MNHEY and SMNVEV (reference sequence). CDR3 length: 13 residues. V lost 8 bases, J lost 5 bases, and 5 bases stayed unmatched. The CDR3, as DNA: TGTGCCAGCGGGACAGGGGTCCGGGAGACCCAGTACTTC. Protein product: CASGTGVRETQYF.

The chain is built from TRBV7-9 and TRBJ1-3, with D uncertain. The V gene lost 3 bases and the J gene lost 0 bases, with 6 bases spanning the gap. The CDR3 covers 14 residues. The germline gives CDR1 SEHNR, CDR2 FQNEAQ (reference sequence). The chain's CDR3 is CASSFGYSGNTIYF. Written as DNA, the CDR3 is TGTGCCAGCAGCTTCGGGTACTCTGGAAACACCATATATTTT.

This sequence joins TRBV5-6 and TRBJ2-1, with 7 bases that match TRBD2. CDR3 size: 13 residues. J gave up 9 bases and V 4 bases, and 7 bases lay outside the gene matches. CDR1 is SGHDT, CDR2 YYEEEE, per germline. DNA for the CDR3: TGTGCCAGCAGCCTGGTGGCTAGCGGTGAGCAGTTCTTC. It is translated as CASSLVASGEQFF.

The J gene is TRBJ1-3, the V gene TRBV6-1, with D perhaps matching TRBD1 (6 bases). Looked up from germline, CDR1 is MNHNS and CDR2 is SASEGT. The CDR3 contains 15 residues. Deletions cut 2 bases from V and 3 bases from J, with 11 bases between. This chain's CDR3 is CASSENRVIGNTIYF. CDR3 sequence (DNA): TGTGCCAGCAGTGAAAACAGGGTAATTGGAAACACCATATATTTT.

The sample holds one count of this clone. This rearrangement joins TRBV29-1 to TRBJ2-2; the match to TRBD2 covers 14 bases. This CDR3 has 17 amino acids. CDR1 is SQVTM and CDR2 is ANQGSEA in the germline V gene. With V trimmed by 6 bases and J by 3 bases, 9 bases remained unmatched. In nucleotides, the CDR3 is TGCAGCGTAACCGGGACTAGCGGGAGAGAATACACCGGGGAGCTGTTTTTT. The encoded protein is CSVTGTSGREYTGELFF.

The chain uses TRBV3-1 (or the pseudogene TRBV3-2) and TRBJ1-2, with D possibly being TRBD1 (5 bases). Per the germline V gene, CDR1 is LGHDT and CDR2 is YNNKEL (reference sequence). Trimming stripped 5 bases from V and 4 bases from J, with 17 bases between. This CDR3 has 15 residues. This chain's CDR3 is CASSATVGRGYGYTF. As DNA, the CDR3 is TGTGCCAGCAGCGCCACAGTAGGAAGGGGCTATGGCTACACCTTC.

The CDR3 region has the DNA TGCGCCAGCAGCTCATCCCGGGACAGGGGGCCGCATACGCAGTATTTT. This sequence encodes CASSSSRDRGPHTQYF. This chain links TRBV5-1 with TRBJ2-3; 12 nucleotides match TRBD1. Germline assignment: CDR1 SGHRS and CDR2 YFSETQ. The CDR3 is 16 amino acids. V lost 3 bases, J lost 7 bases, and 9 bases stayed unmatched.

J is TRBJ2-7 and V is TRBV23-1, with 9 bases lining up with TRBD1. TRBV23-1 counts as an open reading frame of uncertain function. V dropped 3 bases and J dropped 1; count of bases not matched to a gene: 7. The CDR3 extends over 16 amino acids. The CDR3 sequence is CASSHLYRGRSYEQYV. Here the CDR3 DNA reads TGCGCCAGCAGTCACCTCTACAGGGGGCGGTCCTACGAGCAGTACGTC.

This clone has a count of ten or more. The V call is TRBV6-5, the J call TRBJ1-3, with TRBD1 identical over 9 bases. Germline V gives CDR1 MNHEY, CDR2 SVGAGI. With 7 bases clipped from V and 13 bases from J, the junction kept 14 bases outside the gene matches. The length of the CDR3 is 14 residues. CDR3 coding DNA: TGTGCCAGCAAAACCGGGACAGGGTCCTTCAGAATATATTTT. Amino acid sequence: CASKTGTGSFRIYF.

The J gene is TRBJ2-7, the V gene TRBV3-1 (or the pseudogene TRBV3-2), with a weak D call TRBD2 (6 bases). V shed 0 bases and J shed 4 bases, with 16 bases lying between them. The CDR3 extends over 16 amino acids. CDR1 and CDR2 (germline): LGHDT, YNNKEL (reference sequence). The CDR3 protein is CASSQEVTGEGYEQYF. CDR3 DNA: TGTGCCAGCAGCCAAGAGGTGACGGGAGAGGGATACGAGCAGTACTTC.

The chain is built from TRBV5-1 and TRBJ2-5; 10 bases are a match to TRBD2. The V gene end was trimmed by 0 bases and the J gene end by 1 base; junction bases not matched to a gene: 6. The CDR3 runs 17 residues. Germline loops: CDR1 SGHRS, CDR2 YFSETQ. CDR3 sequence (DNA): TGCGCCAGCAGCTTGGCCAGGACTAGCGGAGGCCAAGAGACCCAGTACTTC. It is translated as CASSLARTSGGQETQYF.

This clone appeared once. This rearrangement joins TRBV7-8 to TRBJ1-2; TRBD1 matches at 10 bases. V shed 4 bases, J shed 6 bases, and the junction held 5 bases outside the gene matches. Germline V CDR1 and CDR2: SGHVS, FQNEAQ. The CDR3 contains 14 residues. The CDR3 loop is CASSSGTGENGYTF. CDR3 DNA sequence: TGTGCCAGCAGCTCCGGGACAGGGGAGAATGGCTACACCTTC.

V is TRBV7-9 and J is TRBJ2-3; TRBD2 aligns across 10 bases. The CDR3 is 18 amino acids. Trimming took 2 bases from V and 4 from J; bases not matched to a gene: 12. Germline assignment: CDR1 SEHNR and CDR2 FQNEAQ (reference sequence). The CDR3 is CASSLRETVAGGPDTQYF. The CDR3 nucleotides read TGTGCCAGCAGCTTAAGGGAAACGGTAGCGGGGGGACCAGATACGCAGTATTTT.

The genes are TRBV20-1 and TRBJ2-7; D remains unclear. Trimming shortened V by 6 bases and J by 3 bases, and 9 bases separated the two germline ends. CDR1 is DFQATT, CDR2 SNEGSKA, per germline (reference sequence). The CDR3 sequence is 11 residues long. CDR3 sequence (DNA): TGCAGTGCAACCGGGTTCTACGAGCAGTACGTC. It is translated as CSATGFYEQYV.

This chain joins TRBV2 and TRBJ1-6; TRBD1 aligns across 8 bases. V was pared by 4 bases and J by 10 bases, with 9 bases of the junction left unmatched. Germline lookup yields CDR1 SNHLY and CDR2 FYNNEI. This CDR3 is built from 15 residues. The CDR3 loop is CASSVSAGGLSPLHF. As DNA, the CDR3 is TGTGCCAGCAGTGTTTCCGCAGGGGGCCTGTCACCCCTCCACTTT.

This clone appeared a few times. The rearrangement links TRBV5-6 to TRBJ1-4; tentative D call: TRBD1 (6 bases). The V gene lost 1 base and the J gene lost 0 bases, with 10 bases spanning the gap. Per the germline V gene, CDR1 is SGHDT and CDR2 is YYEEEE. The CDR3 spans 16 residues. CDR3 coding DNA: TGTGCCAGCAGCTTGCGGACAGCTACAACTAATGAAAAACTGTTTTTT. Translation: CASSLRTATTNEKLFF.

The chain joins TRBV19 to TRBJ1-4; weak D call: TRBD1 (6 bases). This CDR3 comprises 13 residues. CDR1 LNHDA and CDR2 SQIVND come from the germline V gene (reference sequence). V was clipped by 10 bases and J by 7 bases, with 16 bases between them. The CDR3 coding sequence is TGTGCCACCGCCCTCGTGACAGGTGAAAAACTGTTTTTT. This sequence encodes CATALVTGEKLFF.

This rearrangement joins TRBV3-1 (or the pseudogene TRBV3-2) to TRBJ1-1; D unresolved. Germline assignment: CDR1 LGHDT and CDR2 YNNKEL (reference sequence). V gave up 3 bases and J gave up 5 bases, with 13 bases separating them. The CDR3 has 14 amino acids. The CDR3 region is CASSQRSRGTEAFF. CDR3 DNA: TGTGCCAGCAGCCAGCGGTCCCGCGGGACTGAAGCTTTCTTT.

The sample holds one count of this clone. This sequence joins TRBV3-1 (or the pseudogene TRBV3-2) and TRBJ2-7; TRBD1 is a possible D gene (5 bases). Germline values: CDR1 LGHDT, CDR2 YNNKEL (reference sequence). This CDR3 is 15 amino acids long. Trimming took 0 bases from V and 4 from J, leaving 13 bases between them. The CDR3 DNA reads TGTGCCAGCAGCCAAGAGAGCCAGGGCGTATACGAGCAGTACGTC. It yields the protein CASSQESQGVYEQYV.